This TCR beta chain was sequenced during a study of beta chain features in type 1 diabetes. Study conclusions and caveats: All four CD4+ subsets from Type 1 diabetes patients carried moderately but significantly shorter TCRB CDR3s.

Sequenced material consisted of expressed TCRB transcripts (all of the isolated RNA was reverse transcribed). Profiling relied on immunoSEQ multiplex PCR, and the TCRdb table lists in-frame clones only, not all of them. The sample consists of 600,000 or so clones, 11% to 15% of them appearing once. There are a few counts of this clone. Its antigen is not identified. Trimming left V 0 bases short and J 3 bases short, with 12 bases between. The CDR3 is 15 residues long. Germline lookup yields CDR1 MGHRA and CDR2 YSYEKL. Source material: naive CD4+ T cells from blood. This chain links TRBV4-1 with TRBJ2-7, with D possibly called TRBD1 or TRBD2 (5 bases each). This TCR derives from a man between 18 and 35 years old with type 1 diabetes. The CDR3 nucleotides are TGCGCCAGCAGCCAAGATCGGGGCAGTTACTACGAGCAGTACTTC. Translating it yields CASSQDRGSYYEQYF.